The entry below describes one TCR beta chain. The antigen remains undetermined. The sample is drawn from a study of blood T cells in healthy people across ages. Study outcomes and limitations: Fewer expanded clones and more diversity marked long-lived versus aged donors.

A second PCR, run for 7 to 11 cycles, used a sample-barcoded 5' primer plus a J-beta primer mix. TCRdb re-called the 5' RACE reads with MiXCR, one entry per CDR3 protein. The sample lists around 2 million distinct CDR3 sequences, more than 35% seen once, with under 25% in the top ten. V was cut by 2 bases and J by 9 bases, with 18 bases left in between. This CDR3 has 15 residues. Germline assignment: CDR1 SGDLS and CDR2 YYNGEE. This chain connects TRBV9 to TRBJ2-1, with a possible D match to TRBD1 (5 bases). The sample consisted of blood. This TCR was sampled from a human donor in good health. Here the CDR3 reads CASSVLYAGQGEQFF. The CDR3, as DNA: TGTGCCAGCAGCGTCCTTTATGCAGGGCAGGGTGAGCAGTTCTTC.